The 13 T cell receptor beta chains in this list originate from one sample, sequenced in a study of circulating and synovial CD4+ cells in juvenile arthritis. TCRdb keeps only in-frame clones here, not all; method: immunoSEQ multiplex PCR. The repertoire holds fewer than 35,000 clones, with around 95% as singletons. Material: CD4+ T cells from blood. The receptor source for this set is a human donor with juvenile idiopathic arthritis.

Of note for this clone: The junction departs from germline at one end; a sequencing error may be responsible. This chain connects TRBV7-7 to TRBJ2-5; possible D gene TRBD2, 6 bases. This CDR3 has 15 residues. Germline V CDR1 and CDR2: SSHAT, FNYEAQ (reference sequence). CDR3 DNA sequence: TGTGCTAGCAGCTTAAATCTAGCGCACCAAGAGACCCAGTACTTC. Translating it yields CASSLNLAHQETQYF.

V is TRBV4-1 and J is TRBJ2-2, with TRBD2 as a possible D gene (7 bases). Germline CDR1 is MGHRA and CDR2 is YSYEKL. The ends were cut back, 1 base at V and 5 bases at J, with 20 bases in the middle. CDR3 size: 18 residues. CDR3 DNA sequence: TGCGCCAGCAGCCAAGGTGGGGGGGGCAGTAAAAGAACCGGGGAGCTGTTTTTT. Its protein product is CASSQGGGGSKRTGELFF.

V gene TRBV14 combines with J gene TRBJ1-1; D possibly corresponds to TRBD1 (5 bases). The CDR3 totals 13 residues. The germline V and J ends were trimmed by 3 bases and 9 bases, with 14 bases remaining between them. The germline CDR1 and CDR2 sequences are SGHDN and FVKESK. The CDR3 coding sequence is TGTGCCAGCAGCCAGGGTGGACAAGGCCAAGCTTTCTTT. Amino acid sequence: CASSQGGQGQAFF.

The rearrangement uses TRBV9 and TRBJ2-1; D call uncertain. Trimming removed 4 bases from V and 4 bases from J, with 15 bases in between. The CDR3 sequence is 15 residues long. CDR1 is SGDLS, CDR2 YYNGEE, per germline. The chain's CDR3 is CASSSHPTSYNEQFF. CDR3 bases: TGTGCCAGCAGCTCACACCCGACTTCATACAATGAGCAGTTCTTC.

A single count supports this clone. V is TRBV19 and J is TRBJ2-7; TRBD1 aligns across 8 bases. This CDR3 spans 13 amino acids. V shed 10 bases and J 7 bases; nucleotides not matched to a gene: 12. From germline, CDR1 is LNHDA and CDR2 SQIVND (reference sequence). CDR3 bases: TGTGCCACCGCGAGGACAGGGTCTAAAGAGCAGTACTTC. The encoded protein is CATARTGSKEQYF.

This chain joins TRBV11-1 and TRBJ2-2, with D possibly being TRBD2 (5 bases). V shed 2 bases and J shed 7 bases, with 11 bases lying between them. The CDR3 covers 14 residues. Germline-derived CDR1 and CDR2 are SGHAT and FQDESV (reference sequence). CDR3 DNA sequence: TGTGCCAGCAGCTTAACGGGAAGGGTCGGGGAGCTGTTTTTT. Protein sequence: CASSLTGRVGELFF.

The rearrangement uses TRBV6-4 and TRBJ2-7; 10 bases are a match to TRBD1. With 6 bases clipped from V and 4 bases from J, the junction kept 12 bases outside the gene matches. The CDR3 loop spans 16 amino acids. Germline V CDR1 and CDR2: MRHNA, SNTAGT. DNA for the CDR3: TGTGCCAGCAGCCGAGAAGAGAGACAGGGGGCTTACGAGCAGTACTTC. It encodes CASSREERQGAYEQYF.

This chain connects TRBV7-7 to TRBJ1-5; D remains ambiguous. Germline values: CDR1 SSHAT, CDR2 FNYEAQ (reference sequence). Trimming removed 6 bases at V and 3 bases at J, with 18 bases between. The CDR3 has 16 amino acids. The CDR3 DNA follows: TGTGCCAGCAGTCCCACTTACGGAGATGCCAATCAGCCCCAGCATTTT. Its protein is CASSPTYGDANQPQHF. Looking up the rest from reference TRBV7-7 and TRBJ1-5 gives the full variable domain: GAGVSQSPRYKVTKRGQDVTLRCDPISSHATLYWYQQALGQGPEFLTYFNYEAQPDKSGLPSDRFSAERPEGSISTLTIQRTEQRDSAMYRCASSPTYGDANQPQHFGDGTRLSIL.

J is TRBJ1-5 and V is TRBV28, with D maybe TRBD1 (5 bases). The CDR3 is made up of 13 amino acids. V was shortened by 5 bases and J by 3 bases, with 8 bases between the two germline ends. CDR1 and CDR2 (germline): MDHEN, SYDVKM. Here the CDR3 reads CASSQGTNQPQHF. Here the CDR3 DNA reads TGTGCCAGCAGTCAGGGCACCAATCAGCCCCAGCATTTT.

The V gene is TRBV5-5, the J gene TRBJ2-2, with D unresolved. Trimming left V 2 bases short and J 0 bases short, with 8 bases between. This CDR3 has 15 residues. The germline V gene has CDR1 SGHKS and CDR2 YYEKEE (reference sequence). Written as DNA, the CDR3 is TGTGCCAGCAGCTTTAGAACGACGAACACCGGGGAGCTGTTTTTT. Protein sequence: CASSFRTTNTGELFF.

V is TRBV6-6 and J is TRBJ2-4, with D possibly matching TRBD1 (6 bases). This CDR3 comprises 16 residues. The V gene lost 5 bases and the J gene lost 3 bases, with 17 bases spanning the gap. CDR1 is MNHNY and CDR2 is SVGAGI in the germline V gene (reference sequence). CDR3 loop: CASSRLRDTDKNIQYF. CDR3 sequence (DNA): TGTGCCAGCAGTCGTCTTCGGGACACGGACAAAAACATTCAGTACTTC.

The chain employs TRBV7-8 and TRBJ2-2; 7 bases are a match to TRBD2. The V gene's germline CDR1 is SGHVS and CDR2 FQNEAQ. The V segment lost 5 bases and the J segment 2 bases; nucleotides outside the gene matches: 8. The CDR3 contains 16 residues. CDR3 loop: CASSPGLVINTGELFF. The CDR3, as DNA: TGTGCCAGCAGCCCCGGACTAGTGATAAACACCGGGGAGCTGTTTTTT. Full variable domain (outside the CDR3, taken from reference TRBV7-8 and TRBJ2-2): GAGVSQSPRYKVAKRGQDVALRCDPISGHVSLFWYQQALGQGPEFLTYFQNEAQLDKSGLPSDRFFAERPEGSVSTLKIQRTQQEDSAVYLCASSPGLVINTGELFFGEGSRLTVL.

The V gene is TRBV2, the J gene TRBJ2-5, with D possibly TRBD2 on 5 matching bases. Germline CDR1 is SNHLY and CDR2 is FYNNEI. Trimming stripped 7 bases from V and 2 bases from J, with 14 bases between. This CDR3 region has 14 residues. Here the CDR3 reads CASTASKLQETQYF. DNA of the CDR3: TGTGCCAGCACGGCTAGCAAACTTCAAGAGACCCAGTACTTC. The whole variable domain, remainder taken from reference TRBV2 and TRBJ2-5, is EPEVTQTPSHQVTQMGQEVILRCVPISNHLYFYWYRQILGQKVEFLVSFYNNEISEKSEIFDDQFSVERPDGSNFTLKIRSTKLEDSAMYFCASTASKLQETQYFGPGTRLLVL.